This entry describes one TCR beta chain. The CDR3 spans 13 residues. The V gene's germline CDR1 is SQVTM and CDR2 ANQGSEA. J lost 3 bases, V lost 6 bases, and 5 bases had no gene match. This table comes from immunoSEQ multiplex PCR, and its TCRdb copy is limited to in-frame clones, with some not included. The data hold approximately 130,000 clones, with 90% to 98% observed a single time. This sample was included in a study of T cell changes during pregnancy in multiple sclerosis. The sequencing used peripheral blood, collected after pregnancy. The J gene is TRBJ1-5, the V gene TRBV29-1, with 7 bases that match TRBD1. The TCR comes from a female donor with multiple sclerosis, enrolled in a pregnancy study. CDR3 sequence reads: CSVSDRDNQPQHF. CDR3 in DNA: TGCAGCGTGAGTGACAGGGACAATCAGCCCCAGCATTTT. Full variable domain (rest looked up from reference TRBV29-1 and TRBJ1-5): SAVISQKPSRDICQRGTSLTIQCQVDSQVTMMFWYRQQPGQSLTLIATANQGSEATYESGFVIDKFPISRPNLTFSTLTVSNMSPEDSSIYLCSVSDRDNQPQHFGDGTRLSIL.